A single sample gave rise to the 19 T cell receptor beta chains below, sequenced in a study of blood T cells in healthy people across ages. A second roughly 7 to 11 cycle PCR used barcoded and J-beta primers. TCRdb re-called the 5' RACE reads with MiXCR, one entry per CDR3 protein. The data hold 600,000 or so distinct CDR3 sequences, with about 30% observed a single time. Sequencing input: blood. Every receptor here comes from a woman over 75 in good health.

V gene TRBV30 combines with J gene TRBJ1-2, with D possibly matching TRBD1 (5 bases). The CDR3 is made up of 13 amino acids. The V gene lost 2 bases and the J gene lost 2 bases, with 9 bases spanning the gap. Per the germline V gene, CDR1 is GTSNPN and CDR2 is SVGIG (reference sequence). The CDR3: CAWSQAGNYGYTF. CDR3 in DNA: TGTGCCTGGAGTCAGGCAGGGAACTATGGCTACACCTTC.

In this sample, this clonotype turned up many times. V usage is TRBV6-5 and J usage is TRBJ2-7; 9 positions agree with TRBD1. Trimming cost V 4 bases and J 6 bases; bases outside gene matches: 4. CDR3 length: 13 residues. CDR1 and CDR2 from the germline V gene are MNHEY and SVGAGI. The CDR3 region is CASSSDRGSEQYF. The DNA for the CDR3 is TGTGCCAGCAGTTCCGACAGGGGGAGCGAGCAGTACTTC.

With regard to this clonotype: Given a much more abundant clone one base away, this may be a read error. The chain joins TRBV4-2 to TRBJ1-5, with D tentatively TRBD1 (5 bases). The CDR3 is 14 residues long. Germline V gene lookup returns CDR1 LGHNA and CDR2 YNFKEQ. The CDR3 here is CASSQVAGSQSQHF. The CDR3 coding sequence is TGTGCCAGCAGCCAAGTCGCAGGGTCTCAGTCCCAGCATTTT.

This clonotype was observed many times. V gene TRBV7-3 combines with J gene TRBJ2-1; weak D call: TRBD1 (6 bases). The V end lost 5 bases, the J end lost 7 bases, and 18 bases lay between the germline ends. From germline, CDR1 is SGHTA and CDR2 FQGTGA. This CDR3 spans 15 amino acids. The CDR3 DNA sequence: TGTGCCAGCAGCATGACCGGGACATTTAGTAATGAGCAGTTCTTC. This encodes CASSMTGTFSNEQFF.

CDR3 nucleotides: TGTGCCAGCAGGGGCCGGGGGGGCCCTGCAGATACGCAGTATTTT. Protein product: CASRGRGGPADTQYF. The chain employs TRBV5-6 and TRBJ2-3, with 8 positions matching TRBD2. The CDR3 runs 15 residues. The V and J ends lost 5 bases and 4 bases, in that order; junction bases with no gene match: 9. CDR1 SGHDT and CDR2 YYEEEE come from the germline V gene.

This clonotype was recorded at least ten times. The gene calls are TRBV2 and TRBJ2-1; 9 nucleotides agree with TRBD1. The CDR3 consists of 15 residues. The J segment lost 5 bases and the V segment lost 8 bases, leaving 10 bases of the junction unmatched. Germline-derived CDR1 and CDR2 are SNHLY and FYNNEI. In DNA form, the CDR3 reads TGTGCCAGCGGCCCACCCGGGACAGGGAACAATGAGCAGTTCTTC. Translation gives CASGPPGTGNNEQFF.

As to this clonotype: Just one base apart from a much larger clone, this may be a read error. The chain combines TRBV20-1 with TRBJ2-7; 14 positions match TRBD2. Germline CDR1 reads DFQATT; CDR2 reads SNEGSKA (reference sequence). Trimming cost V 3 bases and J 3 bases; bases outside gene matches: 4. The CDR3 sequence is 15 residues long. CDR3: CSARPGTSGGYEQYF. In nucleotides, the CDR3 is TGCAGTGCTAGGCCCGGGACTAGCGGGGGCTACGAGCAGTACTTC.

The chain links TRBV2 to TRBJ2-5, with no clear D. CDR1 and CDR2 from the germline V gene are SNHLY and FYNNEI. The V end lost 4 bases, the J end lost 11 bases, and 17 bases lay between the germline ends. The CDR3 loop spans 13 amino acids. Written as DNA, the CDR3 is TGTGCCAGCAGTGTACAGTGGACCAATGAGCAGTACTTC. Protein product: CASSVQWTNEQYF.

This clonotype was recorded many times. This chain uses TRBV11-2 with TRBJ2-1, with a weak D call TRBD1 (7 bases). The CDR3 is 14 residues long. Per the germline V gene, CDR1 is SGHAT and CDR2 is FQNNGV. Trimming cost V 4 bases and J 2 bases, with 9 bases left between them. CDR3 region: CASSSRGAYNEQFF. The CDR3 region has the DNA TGTGCCAGCAGCTCCAGGGGGGCCTACAATGAGCAGTTCTTC.

In its sample, this clonotype was seen many times. The chain employs TRBV20-1 and TRBJ1-4; tentative D call: TRBD1 (6 bases). CDR3 length: 13 residues. Germline V gives CDR1 DFQATT, CDR2 SNEGSKA (reference sequence). Trimming took off 7 bases at V and 8 bases at J, with 17 bases between the two ends. The DNA for the CDR3 is TGCAGTGTTTCAACAGGGCCCTACGAAAAACTGTTTTTT. Protein sequence: CSVSTGPYEKLFF.

This clonotype was seen ten or more times. The gene calls are TRBV6-1 and TRBJ1-5, with D possibly TRBD1 on 6 matching bases. V was clipped by 6 bases and J by 6 bases, with 15 bases between them. This CDR3 contains 14 residues. Germline CDR1 and CDR2: MNHNS and SASEGT. The CDR3 spells CASSRGGLGQPQHF. As DNA, the CDR3 is TGTGCCAGCAGCCGAGGGGGACTCGGTCAGCCCCAGCATTTT.

This clonotype was seen at least ten times. V is TRBV27 and J is TRBJ2-7; tentatively, D is TRBD1 (6 bases). This CDR3 spans 17 amino acids. V lost 5 bases and J lost 2, with 22 bases in between. The germline gives CDR1 MNHEY, CDR2 SMNVEV (reference sequence). CDR3 amino acids: CASSPRKKDSDPYEQYF. As DNA, the CDR3 is TGTGCCAGCAGTCCACGTAAAAAGGACAGCGATCCCTACGAGCAGTACTTC.

This clonotype was counted ten times or more. The rearrangement joins TRBV7-3 to TRBJ2-1; possibly TRBD2 for D (7 bases). Trimming pared 5 bases from V and 7 bases from J, leaving 18 bases between. This CDR3 has 15 amino acids. The germline V gene has CDR1 SGHTA and CDR2 FQGTGA. The CDR3 is CASSPLGGAGNEQFF. The CDR3 coding sequence is TGTGCCAGCAGCCCCCTGGGGGGGGCGGGGAATGAGCAGTTCTTC.

This clonotype was seen at least ten times. The V call is TRBV7-3, the J call TRBJ2-6, with TRBD2 as a possible D gene (6 bases). V gave up 2 bases and J gave up 0 bases, with 14 bases separating them. Germline V lookup: CDR1 SGHTA, CDR2 FQGTGA. This CDR3 contains 18 residues. CDR3 DNA sequence: TGTGCCAGCAGCTTACTGGGACTGCAAGCCTCTGGGGCCAACGTCCTGACTTTC. Its protein is CASSLLGLQASGANVLTF.

This rearrangement joins TRBV20-1 to TRBJ1-1, with D hard to call. Germline V gene lookup returns CDR1 DFQATT and CDR2 SNEGSKA (reference sequence). The V end was cut by 3 bases, the J end by 1 base, with 9 bases between. The CDR3 sequence is 13 residues long. For the CDR3, the DNA is TGCAGTGCTAGCCGGGCAACGAACACTGAAGCTTTCTTT. Its protein product is CSASRATNTEAFF.

V is TRBV7-8 and J is TRBJ1-6; TRBD1 is a possible D gene (5 bases). Germline V gene data show CDR1 as SGHVS and CDR2 as FQNEAQ. The CDR3 contains 12 residues. Trimming removed 5 bases at V and 12 bases at J, with 11 bases between. CDR3: CASSLPGGPLHF. The CDR3 bases are TGTGCCAGCAGCCTACCCGGGGGACCCCTCCACTTT.

This clonotype was seen just once. The chain carries TRBV5-1 and TRBJ2-4; 11 positions match TRBD2. The CDR3 covers 18 residues. With 0 bases clipped from V and 0 bases from J, the junction kept 5 bases outside the gene matches. CDR1 and CDR2 (germline): SGHRS, YFSETQ. This CDR3 is CASSLVGTSGLAKNIQYF. CDR3 coding DNA: TGCGCCAGCAGCTTGGTAGGGACTAGCGGACTAGCCAAAAACATTCAGTACTTC.

The rearrangement uses TRBV5-1 and TRBJ2-1, with D perhaps matching TRBD1 or TRBD2 (6 bases each). The CDR3 is 16 amino acids. CDR1 and CDR2 (germline): SGHRS, YFSETQ. V was cut by 0 bases and J by 6 bases, with 16 bases left in between. Written as DNA, the CDR3 is TGCGCCAGCAGCTTGGTGGCGGGACAAAGAACCAATGAGCAGTTCTTC. It encodes CASSLVAGQRTNEQFF.

This clonotype was seen repeatedly, ten times or more. The CDR3 loop is CASSWGLAGNEQFF. Written as DNA, the CDR3 is TGTGCCAGCAGTTGGGGACTAGCGGGGAATGAGCAGTTCTTC. V gene TRBV6-6 combines with J gene TRBJ2-1; the match to TRBD2 covers 13 bases. J lost 7 bases, V lost 4 bases, and 1 base had no gene match. Germline CDR1 and CDR2: MNHNY and SVGAGI (reference sequence). The CDR3 runs to 14 residues.